Below, one T cell receptor (beta chain) is given with its context. Its specificity is not known. Trimming shortened V by 2 bases and J by 0 bases, and 11 bases separated the two germline ends. This CDR3 spans 16 amino acids. Germline CDR1 SGHTA, CDR2 FQGNSA. Measured with immunoSEQ multiplex PCR; TCRdb has only the in-frame clones, and not every one. The data contain 200,000 or so clones, approximately 93% of them seen just once; the ten biggest clones take up less than 1.2%. This sample was included in a study of T cell responses to AZD1222 COVID-19 vaccine. The study's findings and limits: Seropositive at baseline were only six or seven AZD1222 recipients. CD4 TCRs covered the whole spike, strongest at regions 160-218 and 743-854. After the peak T cell response, and only then, were repertoires sampled.

The TCR was taken from an adult who received the AZD1222 COVID-19 vaccine. This chain uses TRBV7-2 with TRBJ1-3, with D possibly being TRBD1 (5 bases). The sequences come from peripheral blood, collected 28 days after the second AZD1222 dose. CDR3 sequence (DNA): TGTGCCAGCAGCTTAAGTCAACAGGCCTCTGGAAACACCATATATTTT. It yields the protein CASSLSQQASGNTIYF.